Shown below are 2 T cell receptor beta chains from a single sample sequenced in a study of identical twins. TCRdb independently ran MiXCR on the 5' RACE reads; one entry per CDR3 protein. This table has 1.5 million to 2 million distinct CDR3 sequences, under 35% appearing once. The material sequenced was cord blood. The receptors were gathered from a newborn girl in good health.

This clonotype was counted only a few times. The V and J genes are TRBV6-1 and TRBJ2-7; 7 positions agree with TRBD2. The V segment lost 5 bases and the J segment 4 bases; nucleotides outside the gene matches: 8. Germline CDR1 is MNHNS and CDR2 is SASEGT. The CDR3 is made up of 14 amino acids. CDR3 DNA: TGTGCCAGCAGTCCTGGATGGGGGGGTTACGAGCAGTACTTC. Encoded protein: CASSPGWGGYEQYF.

This clonotype was detected a few times. CDR3 sequence (DNA): TGTGCCAGCAGTGGGTCTGACCTAGGGGCCTACGAGCAGTACTTC. Residues: CASSGSDLGAYEQYF. The chain is built from TRBV2 and TRBJ2-7, with D tentatively TRBD1 (5 bases). Looked up from germline, CDR1 is SNHLY and CDR2 is FYNNEI. The CDR3 has 15 residues. The V end lost 4 bases, the J end lost 2 bases, and 15 bases lay between the germline ends.